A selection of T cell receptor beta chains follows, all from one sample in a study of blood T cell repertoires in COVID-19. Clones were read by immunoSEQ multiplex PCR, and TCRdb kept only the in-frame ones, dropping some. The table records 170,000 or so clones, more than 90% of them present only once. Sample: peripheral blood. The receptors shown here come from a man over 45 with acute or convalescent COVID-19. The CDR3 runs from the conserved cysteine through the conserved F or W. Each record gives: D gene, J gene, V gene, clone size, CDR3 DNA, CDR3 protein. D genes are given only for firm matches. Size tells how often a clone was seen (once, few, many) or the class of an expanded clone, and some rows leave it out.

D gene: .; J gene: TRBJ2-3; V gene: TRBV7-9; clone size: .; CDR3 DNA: TGTGCCAGCAGCTTAGGTAGCGCAGATACGCAGTATTTT; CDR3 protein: CASSLGSADTQYF
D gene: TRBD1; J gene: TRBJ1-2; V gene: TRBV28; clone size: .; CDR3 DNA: TGTGCCAGCACCACAGGGGCCGCCTGGGGCTATGGCTACACCTTC; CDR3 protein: CASTTGAAWGYGYTF
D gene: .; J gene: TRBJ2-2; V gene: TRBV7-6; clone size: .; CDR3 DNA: TGTGCCAGCAGCTTGGGCTCTGCGAACACCGGGGAGCTGTTTTTT; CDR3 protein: CASSLGSANTGELFF
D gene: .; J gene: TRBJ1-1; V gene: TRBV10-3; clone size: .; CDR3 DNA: TGTGCCATCAGCGCGGGGGTGAACACTGAAGCTTTCTTT; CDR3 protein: CAISAGVNTEAFF
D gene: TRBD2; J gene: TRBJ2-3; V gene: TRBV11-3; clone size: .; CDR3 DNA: TGTGCCAGCAGCCGCGGGATAGCGGGGGCTAGCACAGATACGCAGTATTTT; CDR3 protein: CASSRGIAGASTDTQYF
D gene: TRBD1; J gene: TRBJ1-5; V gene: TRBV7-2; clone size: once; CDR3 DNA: TGTGCCAGCAGCATCTCACCGAGGACAGGGGGGGGCAATCAGCCCCAGCATTTT; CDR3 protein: CASSISPRTGGGNQPQHF
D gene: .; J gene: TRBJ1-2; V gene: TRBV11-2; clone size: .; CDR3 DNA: TGTGCCAGCAGCTTAGCGGGACAAATATGGAGCTACACCTTC; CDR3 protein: CASSLAGQIWSYTF
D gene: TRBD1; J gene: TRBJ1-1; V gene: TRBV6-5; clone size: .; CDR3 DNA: TGTGCCAGCCACAGGGGACAGAACACTGAAGCTTTCTTT; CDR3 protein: CASHRGQNTEAFF
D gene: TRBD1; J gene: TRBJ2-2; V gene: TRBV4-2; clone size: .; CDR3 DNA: TGTGCCAGCAGCCAAACCGGGACAGGGGGCAGCGACACCGGGGAGCTGTTTTTT; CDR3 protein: CASSQTGTGGSDTGELFF
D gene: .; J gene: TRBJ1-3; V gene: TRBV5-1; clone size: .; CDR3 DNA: TGCGCCAGCAGCTTGAGACAGATGAACTCTGGAAACACCATATATTTT; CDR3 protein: CASSLRQMNSGNTIYF
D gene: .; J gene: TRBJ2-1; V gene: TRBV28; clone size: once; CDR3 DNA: TGTGCCAGCAGTTTGACAGTTTACAATGAGCAGTTCTTC; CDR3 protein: CASSLTVYNEQFF
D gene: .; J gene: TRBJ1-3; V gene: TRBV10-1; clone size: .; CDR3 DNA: TGCGCCAGCAGTAATGCCCCCACAGGGATGATCTCTGGAAACACCATATATTTT; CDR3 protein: CASSNAPTGMISGNTIYF
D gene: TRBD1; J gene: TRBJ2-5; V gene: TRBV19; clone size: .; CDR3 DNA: TGTGCCAGTAGTATAGGAGACAGGGGGCAGCGAGAGACCCAGTACTTC; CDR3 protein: CASSIGDRGQRETQYF